The 8 T cell receptor beta chains below were found in one sample sequenced in a study of shared clonotypes between healthy human individuals. Repertoires were generated with immunoSEQ multiplex PCR, while TCRdb's copy carries only in-frame clones and drops some. The repertoire includes some 1.5 million clones, 95% to 99% of them detected once, and 0.45% sits in the top ten. Sequences were obtained from naive CD4+ T cells sorted from blood. The sample's subset: CD45RA+ positively selected. Receptors were obtained from a young man in good health.

With regard to this clone: Other nucleotide sequences from this sample produce the same CDR3. The chain recombines TRBV5-4 with TRBJ2-1; D is perhaps TRBD1 or TRBD2 (6 bases each). Germline V gene lookup returns CDR1 SGHNT and CDR2 YYREEE (reference sequence). CDR3 length: 15 residues. The germline V and J ends were trimmed by 0 bases and 3 bases, with 10 bases remaining between them. CDR3 nucleotides: TGTGCCAGCAGCTTGGTGGGGGGCGGCTACAATGAGCAGTTCTTC. Translated: CASSLVGGGYNEQFF.

This sequence joins TRBV5-8 and TRBJ2-5, with D possibly TRBD1 on 6 matching bases. Germline CDR1 and CDR2: SGHTS and YDEGEE. With 4 bases removed from V and 5 bases from J, the gap between germline ends came to 9 bases. The CDR3 consists of 12 residues. As DNA, the CDR3 is TGTGCCAGCAGCCACAGGGTGGAGACCCAGTACTTC. Encoded protein: CASSHRVETQYF.

J is TRBJ2-1 and V is TRBV28; 10 bases are a match to TRBD2. Germline V lookup: CDR1 MDHEN, CDR2 SYDVKM. The CDR3 has 14 residues. The junction had 3 bases not matched to a gene; V was cut back by 7 bases and J by 3 bases. The CDR3 sequence is CASKGTSDYNEQFF. The CDR3 DNA reads as TGTGCCAGCAAGGGGACTAGCGACTACAATGAGCAGTTCTTC.

For the CDR3, the DNA is TGTGCCAGCAGAGCCGAAAATCGGGCTGAAGCTTTCTTT. It translates to CASRAENRAEAFF. The rearrangement joins TRBV2 to TRBJ1-1, with D uncertain. The V end lost 6 bases, the J end lost 6 bases, and 14 bases lay between the germline ends. This CDR3 comprises 13 residues. Germline loops: CDR1 SNHLY, CDR2 FYNNEI.

The chain employs TRBV2 and TRBJ2-7, with 8 bases identical to TRBD2. This CDR3 spans 13 amino acids. With V trimmed by 7 bases and J by 3 bases, 5 bases remained unmatched. Germline V gene sequence: CDR1 SNHLY, CDR2 FYNNEI. This CDR3 is CASTRGDLYEQYF. The CDR3 nucleotides read TGTGCCAGCACGCGGGGGGACCTCTACGAGCAGTACTTC.

The chain recombines TRBV18 with TRBJ1-5; D uncertain. The CDR3 spans 15 residues. The germline V and J ends were trimmed by 6 bases and 2 bases, with 14 bases remaining between them. Germline loops: CDR1 KGHSH, CDR2 LQKENI. The CDR3 sequence is CASSPSLGGNQPQHF. For the CDR3, the DNA is TGTGCCAGCTCGCCGTCTTTAGGTGGCAATCAGCCCCAGCATTTT.

The chain joins TRBV25-1 to TRBJ2-6; a weak D match, TRBD1 (6 bases). Germline loops: CDR1 MGHDK, CDR2 SYGVNS. Trimming took off 3 bases at V and 3 bases at J, with 12 bases between the two ends. This CDR3 region has 16 residues. The CDR3 loop reads CASSESGAVGANVLTF. For the CDR3, the DNA is TGTGCCAGCAGTGAGTCAGGGGCAGTTGGGGCCAACGTCCTGACTTTC.

The rearrangement uses TRBV10-3 and TRBJ2-7; no definite D call. V gave up 2 bases and J gave up 4 bases, with 6 bases separating them. Germline V CDR1 and CDR2: ENHRY, SYGVKD. The CDR3 length is 12 residues. CDR3 coding DNA: TGTGCCATCAGTGAGGCCGGGTACGAGCAGTACTTC. Protein product: CAISEAGYEQYF.